Each of the 25 T cell receptor beta chains below was sequenced from the same sample in a study of metastatic and nonmetastatic thyroid tumors. Using MiXCR, TCRdb reanalyzed the PCR reads. The sample has approximately 16,000 clones, roughly 32% seen once. There were no patients who had received any treatment before thyroid surgery. What was sequenced was tumor tissue. The source of these receptors is a female donor with papillary thyroid cancer or a benign thyroid nodule (not recorded which). Some clones in this sample may be carry-over from other donors' samples.

By share, this clone ranks as medium-sized. The CDR3 DNA reads as TGTGCCAGCAGCCGGAACAGGGGCCAAGAGACCCAGTACTTC. As protein: CASSRNRGQETQYF. The J gene is TRBJ2-5, the V gene TRBV14, with TRBD1 matching 7 bases. The CDR3 spans 14 residues. With V trimmed by 4 bases and J by 1 base, 3 bases remained unmatched. Germline lookup yields CDR1 SGHDN and CDR2 FVKESK.

By sample fraction, this clone is medium-sized. The chain joins TRBV20-1 to TRBJ1-2, with D tentatively TRBD1 (5 bases). Germline loops: CDR1 DFQATT, CDR2 SNEGSKA (reference sequence). V lost 4 bases and J 6 bases, leaving 15 bases between the germline ends. The CDR3 runs to 13 residues. CDR3 in amino acids: CSAMRQGEDGYTF. The DNA for the CDR3 is TGCAGTGCTATGCGGCAGGGCGAGGATGGCTACACCTTC.

The sample holds many counts of this clone. The chain uses TRBV2 and TRBJ1-1; 9 bases line up with TRBD1. The germline V gene has CDR1 SNHLY and CDR2 FYNNEI. Trimming cost V 8 bases and J 5 bases; bases outside gene matches: 6. The CDR3 runs 13 residues. In DNA, the CDR3 is TGTGCCAGCTCCGGGACAGGGCAAACTGAAGCTTTCTTT. Its protein is CASSGTGQTEAFF.

This clone qualifies as medium-sized (0.01 to 0.1%). This chain connects TRBV20-1 to TRBJ2-7; TRBD2 aligns across 8 bases. The V gene's germline CDR1 is DFQATT and CDR2 SNEGSKA (reference sequence). The CDR3 loop spans 15 amino acids. V dropped 0 bases and J dropped 3; count of bases not matched to a gene: 7. CDR3 region: CSARDYRTSNYEQYF. In nucleotides, the CDR3 is TGCAGTGCTAGAGATTATAGGACTAGCAACTACGAGCAGTACTTC.

In its sample, this clone was seen once. The CDR3 protein is CASSEVESGAEEAFF. The CDR3 DNA is TGTGCCAGCAGTGAAGTTGAATCCGGAGCCGAGGAAGCTTTCTTT. The V gene is TRBV2, the J gene TRBJ1-1; D is unresolved. The V gene's germline CDR1 is SNHLY and CDR2 FYNNEI. V was shortened by 1 base and J by 8 bases, with 17 bases between the two germline ends. There are 15 residues in the CDR3.

This clone was picked up many times. The chain employs TRBV5-4 and TRBJ1-1; perhaps TRBD1 as D (6 bases). This CDR3 has 14 amino acids. Germline CDR1 is SGHNT and CDR2 is YYREEE (reference sequence). V was pared by 1 base and J by 3 bases, with 10 bases between. The CDR3 DNA is TGTGCCAGCAGCTTGTGGGGGGCTGACACTGAAGCTTTCTTT. Translating gives CASSLWGADTEAFF.

This clone was seen more than once but under ten times. V is TRBV6-1 and J is TRBJ2-6; D gene uncertain. CDR1 MNHNS and CDR2 SASEGT come from the germline V gene. The V end was cut by 5 bases, the J end by 0 bases, with 8 bases between. The CDR3 has 15 residues. The CDR3 protein is CASSLDGSGANVLTF. CDR3 DNA sequence: TGTGCCAGCAGTCTTGACGGCTCTGGGGCCAACGTCCTGACTTTC.

This clone is classed as medium-sized. This rearrangement joins TRBV2 to TRBJ1-4; TRBD1 aligns across 11 bases. Germline V gives CDR1 SNHLY, CDR2 FYNNEI. The CDR3 runs to 15 residues. V lost 9 bases and J lost 3; bases outside the gene matches: 6. The CDR3 nucleotides are TGTGCCAGTAACCGGGACAGGGGGTCTAATGAAAAACTGTTTTTT. The encoded protein is CASNRDRGSNEKLFF.

Judged by abundance, this clone is medium-sized. Relative to the germline gene, one junction end is altered; a read error may explain this. The J gene is TRBJ2-1, the V gene TRBV5-1; D perhaps matches TRBD2 (7 bases). This CDR3 comprises 15 residues. From germline, CDR1 is SGHRS and CDR2 YFSETQ. CDR3: CASSLGAANQGGDVF. The CDR3 DNA reads as TGCGCCAGCAGCTTGGGGGCAGCGAATCAAGGGGGGGACGTCTTC.

This chain links TRBV19 with TRBJ2-7; 7 nucleotides align to TRBD1. Germline V CDR1 and CDR2: LNHDA, SQIVND (reference sequence). This CDR3 spans 14 amino acids. The trim removed 4 bases at V and 2 bases at J, leaving 5 bases unmatched. This CDR3 reads CASSRDSYPYEQYF. The CDR3 DNA reads as TGTGCCAGTAGTAGGGACAGCTACCCCTACGAGCAGTACTTC.

V gene TRBV14 combines with J gene TRBJ1-5; D remains unclear. Germline CDR1 SGHDN, CDR2 FVKESK. This CDR3 is built from 14 residues. V lost 1 base to trimming and J lost 0 bases, with 4 bases between them. CDR3: CASSQGVSNQPQHF. The CDR3 nucleotides read TGTGCCAGCAGCCAAGGGGTTAGCAATCAGCCCCAGCATTTT.

There are many counts of this clone. The J gene is TRBJ1-1, the V gene TRBV7-2, with D maybe TRBD1 (6 bases). Trimming cost V 2 bases and J 6 bases, with 13 bases left between them. In germline, CDR1 is SGHTA, CDR2 FQGNSA. This CDR3 has 14 residues. CDR3: CASSLSQGRAEAFF. The CDR3 nucleotides are TGTGCCAGCAGCTTATCTCAGGGGAGGGCTGAAGCTTTCTTT. The full variable domain, rest sourced from reference TRBV7-2 and TRBJ1-1, is GAGVSQSPSNKVTEKGKDVELRCDPISGHTALYWYRQSLGQGLEFLIYFQGNSAPDKSGLPSDRFSAERTGGSVSTLTIQRTQQEDSAVYLCASSLSQGRAEAFFGQGTRLTVV.

This clone was counted a few times. V is TRBV27 and J is TRBJ2-1; 15 positions agree with TRBD2. The ends lost 5 bases at V and 7 bases at J; junction bases unmatched: 3. In germline, CDR1 is MNHEY, CDR2 SMNVEV (reference sequence). The CDR3 spans 15 residues. The CDR3 loop is CASSDGLAGGNEQFF. As DNA, the CDR3 is TGTGCCAGCAGTGACGGACTAGCGGGAGGGAATGAGCAGTTCTTC.

This clone was observed a few times. The rearrangement joins TRBV28 to TRBJ1-2; D perhaps matches TRBD1 (6 bases). Trimming stripped 2 bases from V and 6 bases from J, with 25 bases between. In germline, CDR1 is MDHEN, CDR2 SYDVKM. This CDR3 spans 18 amino acids. The DNA of the CDR3 is TGTGCCAGCAGTTTACTCCCGGGCTACCGGGACAAATGGGATGGCTACACCTTC. It encodes CASSLLPGYRDKWDGYTF.

This chain connects TRBV5-1 to TRBJ2-7; 11 positions match TRBD1. V lost 1 base and J lost 2; bases outside the gene matches: 5. Germline V gene lookup returns CDR1 SGHRS and CDR2 YFSETQ. The CDR3 totals 16 residues. The CDR3 nucleotides read TGCGCCAGCAGCTTGATTGGGACAGGGGGGACCTACGAGCAGTACTTC. This translates into CASSLIGTGGTYEQYF.

This clone was detected ten times or more. The chain carries TRBV6-1 and TRBJ2-7; D is ambiguous. The CDR3 extends over 11 amino acids. Per germline, CDR1 MNHNS and CDR2 SASEGT. The germline V and J ends were trimmed by 7 bases and 3 bases, with 7 bases remaining between them. CDR3 sequence reads: CASTGHYEQYF. CDR3 DNA: TGTGCCAGCACTGGTCACTACGAGCAGTACTTC.

The chain carries TRBV5-1 and TRBJ1-1; D possibly corresponds to TRBD1 (5 bases). The CDR3 has 14 amino acids. Germline CDR1 SGHRS, CDR2 YFSETQ. V was pared by 7 bases and J by 1 base, with 14 bases between. The CDR3, as DNA: TGCGCCAGCCGGGGTGGGACGGGGAACACTGAAGCTTTCTTT. Its translation is CASRGGTGNTEAFF.

The V call is TRBV20-1, the J call TRBJ1-2; D is possibly TRBD1 (6 bases). In germline, CDR1 is DFQATT, CDR2 SNEGSKA (reference sequence). CDR3 length: 13 amino acids. Trimming took off 4 bases at V and 5 bases at J, with 14 bases between the two ends. The CDR3 spells CSAIIRGQYGYTF. The CDR3 coding sequence is TGCAGTGCTATAATCAGGGGACAATATGGCTACACCTTC.

The V and J genes are TRBV11-3 and TRBJ2-1; 8 bases fit TRBD2. The CDR3 sequence is 13 residues long. V was clipped by 5 bases and J by 7 bases; unmatched bases: 4. CDR1 SGHNT and CDR2 YENEEA come from the germline V gene. CDR3 DNA sequence: TGTGCCAGCAGCCGGATAGCGGGAAATGAGCAGTTCTTC. This sequence encodes CASSRIAGNEQFF.

This clone was recorded many times. A much larger clone lies one base from this, so it may be a read error. This chain connects TRBV28 to TRBJ1-4, with 9 bases identical to TRBD1. This CDR3 spans 15 amino acids. CDR1 MDHEN and CDR2 SYDVKM come from the germline V gene. The CDR3 is CAGSLFTGTGKKLFF. The CDR3 nucleotides read TGTGCCGGCAGTTTATTCACCGGGACAGGGAAAAAACTGTTTTTT. The whole variable domain, filled in from reference TRBV28 and TRBJ1-4, reads DVKVTQSSRYLVKRTGEKVFLECVQDMDHENMFWYRQDPGLGLRLIYFSYDVKMKEKGDIPEGYSVSREKKERFSLILESASTNQTSMYLCAGSLFTGTGKKLFFGSGTQLSVL.

The chain combines TRBV12-3 or TRBV12-4 with TRBJ1-6, with 8 bases identical to TRBD1. V was pared by 4 bases and J by 9 bases, with 14 bases of the junction left unmatched. The CDR3 is made up of 17 amino acids. The CDR3 protein is CASSSETQGVYGSPLHF. DNA of the CDR3: TGTGCCAGCAGTTCAGAGACACAGGGGGTTTATGGTTCACCCCTCCACTTT.

This clone was detected many times. The rearrangement links TRBV28 to TRBJ1-6, with D unresolved. V gave up 10 bases and J gave up 4 bases, with 14 bases separating them. Germline values: CDR1 MDHEN, CDR2 SYDVKM. The CDR3 runs to 14 residues. The CDR3 DNA reads TGTGCCACCCTCCCTGCAGCGTATAATTCACCCCTCCACTTT. Its protein product is CATLPAAYNSPLHF.

In its sample, this clone ranks as medium-sized. This sequence joins TRBV7-9 and TRBJ1-6; tentatively, D is TRBD1 (6 bases). Germline loops: CDR1 SEHNR, CDR2 FQNEAQ (reference sequence). V lost 5 bases and J 0 bases, leaving 14 bases between the germline ends. The CDR3 is made up of 17 amino acids. The DNA of the CDR3 is TGTGCCAGCAGCGCGCGGACAGCTAGCTCCTATAATTCACCCCTCCACTTT. It yields the protein CASSARTASSYNSPLHF. The full variable domain, its missing parts supplied by reference TRBV7-9 and TRBJ1-6, is DTGVSQNPRHKITKRGQNVTFRCDPISEHNRLYWYRQTLGQGPEFLTYFQNEAQLEKSRLLSDRFSAERPKGSFSTLEIQRTEQGDSAMYLCASSARTASSYNSPLHFGNGTRLTVT.

By share, this clone ranks as medium-sized (0.01 to 0.1%). The chain recombines TRBV4-1 with TRBJ1-5; TRBD1 aligns across 7 bases. V dropped 2 bases and J dropped 9; count of bases not matched to a gene: 7. Germline V lookup: CDR1 MGHRA, CDR2 YSYEKL. This CDR3 contains 14 residues. The CDR3 spells CASSQRTGAWPQHF. The CDR3 DNA follows: TGCGCCAGCAGCCAAAGAACAGGGGCCTGGCCCCAGCATTTT.

J is TRBJ1-5 and V is TRBV6-1, with TRBD1 identical over 7 bases. This CDR3 is 15 amino acids long. The junction had 14 bases not matched to a gene; V was cut back by 8 bases and J by 7 bases. Per germline, CDR1 MNHNS and CDR2 SASEGT. The CDR3 protein is CASSIEGAGAQPQHF. The CDR3, as DNA: TGTGCCAGCTCAATCGAGGGGGCGGGAGCCCAGCCCCAGCATTTT.